A single sample is the source of the 31 T cell receptor beta chains below, sequenced in a study of T cell responses to AZD1222 COVID-19 vaccine. Here immunoSEQ multiplex PCR was the method, and the copy in TCRdb shows in-frame clones only, minus some. Among around 130,000 clones listed, roughly 91% were seen once. This sample comprised peripheral blood, obtained on day 0 of AZD1222 vaccination. These receptors were obtained from an adult in good health.

The V and J genes are TRBV3-1 (or the pseudogene TRBV3-2) and TRBJ2-5, with TRBD2 identical over 10 bases. CDR1 is LGHDT and CDR2 is YNNKEL in the germline V gene (reference sequence). The CDR3 has 14 residues. The junction had 8 bases not matched to a gene; V was cut back by 8 bases and J by 5 bases. CDR3 coding DNA: TGTGCCAGCCTCGGGTTTAGCGGGGGGGAGACCCAGTACTTC. Encoded protein: CASLGFSGGETQYF.

The chain combines TRBV3-1 (or the pseudogene TRBV3-2) with TRBJ2-7; maybe TRBD2 (6 bases). The CDR3 runs 14 residues. Germline CDR1 and CDR2: LGHDT and YNNKEL (reference sequence). With 1 base removed from V and 2 bases from J, the gap between germline ends came to 9 bases. The CDR3 nucleotides read TGTGCCAGCAGCCAAGCGGGACTCCCCTACGAGCAGTACTTC. This gives the protein CASSQAGLPYEQYF.

The rearrangement joins TRBV9 to TRBJ1-2; D remains ambiguous. The germline gives CDR1 SGDLS, CDR2 YYNGEE. The CDR3 has 13 amino acids. V was trimmed by 6 bases and J by 8 bases, leaving 17 bases between them. CDR3 in amino acids: CASTPLEGSGYTF. CDR3 sequence (DNA): TGTGCCAGCACCCCCCTCGAGGGCAGCGGCTACACCTTC.

The chain employs TRBV5-4 and TRBJ2-1; D may be TRBD1 or TRBD2 (6 bases each). Germline CDR1 SGHNT, CDR2 YYREEE (reference sequence). This CDR3 region has 13 residues. V dropped 7 bases and J dropped 9 bases, with 17 bases sitting between them. This chain's CDR3 is CASSGAGRGEQFF. The CDR3 DNA sequence: TGTGCCAGCTCGGGGGCGGGAAGGGGTGAGCAGTTCTTC. The complete variable domain, with remaining parts taken from reference TRBV5-4 and TRBJ2-1, reads ETGVTQSPTHLIKTRGQQVTLRCSSQSGHNTVSWYQQALGQGPQFIFQYYREEENGRGNFPPRFSGLQFPNYSSELNVNALELDDSALYLCASSGAGRGEQFFGPGTRLTVL.

The chain has TRBV10-1 and TRBJ1-4; 9 positions match TRBD1. The CDR3 is 14 amino acids. Germline CDR1 reads WNHNN; CDR2 reads SYGVQD (reference sequence). Trimming took 5 bases from V and 7 from J; bases not matched to a gene: 5. The CDR3 region has the DNA TGCGCCAGCAGTAGGGACAGGGCGAGTGAAAAACTGTTTTTT. Amino acids: CASSRDRASEKLFF.

V and J are TRBV27 and TRBJ2-3, with D possibly TRBD2 on 6 matching bases. The CDR3 consists of 13 residues. In germline, CDR1 is MNHEY, CDR2 SMNVEV (reference sequence). Trimming removed 3 bases from V and 4 bases from J, with 8 bases in between. The CDR3 region is CASSFWEADTQYF. In nucleotides, the CDR3 is TGTGCCAGCAGTTTCTGGGAGGCAGATACGCAGTATTTT.

V is TRBV12-5 and J is TRBJ1-3, with D uncertain. Looked up from germline, CDR1 is LGHNT and CDR2 is FRNRAP. V was shortened by 2 bases and J by 0 bases, with 5 bases between the two germline ends. The CDR3 consists of 14 residues. The CDR3 DNA follows: TGTGCTAGTGGTTTGCTAGCCTCTGGAAACACCATATATTTT. It yields the protein CASGLLASGNTIYF.

In this sample, this clone turned up once. The chain is built from TRBV7-9 and TRBJ1-2; TRBD1 matches at 8 bases. The CDR3 length is 12 residues. Germline V gene data show CDR1 as SEHNR and CDR2 as FQNEAQ (reference sequence). Trimming cost V 5 bases and J 7 bases; bases outside gene matches: 3. This CDR3 reads CASSTDRAGYTF. CDR3 bases: TGTGCCAGCAGCACGGACAGGGCTGGCTACACCTTC.

V usage is TRBV6-5 and J usage is TRBJ2-1; 7 bases agree with TRBD1. Germline V CDR1 and CDR2: MNHEY, SVGAGI. V lost 5 bases, J lost 8 bases, and 0 bases stayed unmatched. The CDR3 length is 11 residues. The CDR3 region has the DNA TGTGCCAGCAGTCAGGGGGATGAGCAGTTCTTC. Translated, it gives CASSQGDEQFF.

This clone was seen a single time. This chain joins TRBV5-6 and TRBJ1-5, with D uncertain. V lost 2 bases, J lost 3 bases, and 15 bases lay in between. The CDR3 runs 16 residues. CDR1 and CDR2 from the germline V gene are SGHDT and YYEEEE. In DNA form, the CDR3 reads TGTGCCAGCAGCTTAAGTCTACAGCAATACAATCAGCCCCAGCATTTT. It codes for CASSLSLQQYNQPQHF.

This clone showed up just a few times. The rearrangement uses TRBV11-3 and TRBJ1-1; 9 nucleotides align to TRBD1. Germline V gene sequence: CDR1 SGHNT, CDR2 YENEEA. The CDR3 is 16 amino acids. J gave up 7 bases and V 5 bases, and 14 bases lay outside the gene matches. The CDR3 coding sequence is TGTGCCAGCAGCCGACATAGGGACAGGGAAATTCTTGAAGCTTTCTTT. Its translation is CASSRHRDREILEAFF. Filled out from reference TRBV11-3 and TRBJ1-1, the complete variable domain reads EAGVVQSPRYKIIEKKQPVAFWCNPISGHNTLYWYLQNLGQGPELLIRYENEEAVDDSQLPKDRFSAERLKGVDSTLKIQPAELGDSAVYLCASSRHRDREILEAFFGQGTRLTVV.

This chain links TRBV2 with TRBJ2-7; weak D call: TRBD2 (5 bases). V lost 10 bases, J lost 2 bases, and 12 bases lay in between. Per the germline V gene, CDR1 is SNHLY and CDR2 is FYNNEI. The CDR3 is 12 residues long. This chain's CDR3 is CATSGRTYEQYF. In DNA, the CDR3 is TGTGCCACCAGCGGCCGTACCTACGAGCAGTACTTC.

The V and J genes are TRBV29-1 and TRBJ2-1; the D gene could be TRBD1 or TRBD2 (6 bases each). CDR1 and CDR2 from the germline V gene are SQVTM and ANQGSEA. Trimming took off 8 bases at V and 4 bases at J, with 24 bases between the two ends. The CDR3 is 16 residues long. CDR3 loop: CSSQKGGGQKYNEQFF. DNA for the CDR3: TGCAGCTCCCAAAAGGGGGGAGGACAGAAATACAATGAGCAGTTCTTC.

The J gene is TRBJ2-7, the V gene TRBV18, with TRBD2 matching over 9 bases. J gave up 5 bases and V 6 bases, and 11 bases lay outside the gene matches. The CDR3 sequence is 15 residues long. Germline V gene sequence: CDR1 KGHSH, CDR2 LQKENI. Written as DNA, the CDR3 is TGTGCCAGCTCTCCCGGGACTAGCAGATTCGACGAGCAGTACTTC. It is translated as CASSPGTSRFDEQYF.

A single count supports this clone. This chain connects TRBV5-4 to TRBJ1-5, with TRBD1 as a possible D gene (5 bases). The CDR3 runs to 13 residues. Trimming left V 4 bases short and J 5 bases short, with 10 bases between. Germline CDR1 is SGHNT and CDR2 is YYREEE (reference sequence). Here the CDR3 reads CASSGGHDQPQHF. The CDR3 DNA follows: TGTGCCAGCAGCGGAGGACACGATCAGCCCCAGCATTTT.

The J gene is TRBJ2-7, the V gene TRBV18; 7 bases map to TRBD1. CDR1 is KGHSH, CDR2 LQKENI, per germline. CDR3 length equals 14 residues. The V gene end was trimmed by 5 bases and the J gene end by 0 bases; junction bases not matched to a gene: 4. The chain's CDR3 is CASSSDRSSYEQYF. In DNA, the CDR3 is TGTGCCAGCTCATCGGACAGGAGCTCCTACGAGCAGTACTTC. The whole variable domain, remainder taken from reference TRBV18 and TRBJ2-7, is NAGVMQNPRHLVRRRGQEARLRCSPMKGHSHVYWYRQLPEEGLKFMVYLQKENIIDESGMPKERFSAEFPKEGPSILRIQQVVRGDSAAYFCASSSDRSSYEQYFGPGTRLTVT.

This clone was observed a single time. The chain employs TRBV6-2 or TRBV6-3 and TRBJ2-3; D uncertain. CDR3 length: 15 amino acids. Trimming shortened V by 4 bases and J by 1 base, and 12 bases separated the two germline ends. Germline-derived CDR1 and CDR2 are MNHEY and SVGEGT. Here the CDR3 reads CASSSNWLGTDTQYF. Written as DNA, the CDR3 is TGTGCCAGCAGTTCTAACTGGCTCGGCACAGATACGCAGTATTTT.

This sequence joins TRBV5-1 and TRBJ1-2; D remains unclear. Trimming removed 0 bases at V and 4 bases at J, with 7 bases between. CDR3 size: 13 residues. CDR1 is SGHRS and CDR2 is YFSETQ in the germline V gene. The CDR3 nucleotides are TGCGCCAGCAGCTTGGGACGGGCCTATGGCTACACCTTC. Translation gives CASSLGRAYGYTF.

The chain recombines TRBV29-1 with TRBJ1-5; D possibly corresponds to TRBD1 (5 bases). CDR3 length: 13 amino acids. Germline CDR1 reads SQVTM; CDR2 reads ANQGSEA. V lost 7 bases and J 0 bases, leaving 10 bases between the germline ends. The CDR3 DNA follows: TGCAGCGCCCAGGGAAATAGCAATCAGCCCCAGCATTTT. Protein: CSAQGNSNQPQHF.

The chain combines TRBV5-1 with TRBJ2-2; 7 positions agree with TRBD1. Germline V gene lookup returns CDR1 SGHRS and CDR2 YFSETQ. CDR3 size: 16 residues. Germline trimming cut 4 bases from V and 0 bases from J; bases unmatched to any gene: 6. For the CDR3, the DNA is TGCGCCAGCAGCGAACAGGGGTACTCGAACACCGGGGAGCTGTTTTTT. Translation gives CASSEQGYSNTGELFF. Full variable domain (outside the CDR3, taken from reference TRBV5-1 and TRBJ2-2): KAGVTQTPRYLIKTRGQQVTLSCSPISGHRSVSWYQQTPGQGLQFLFEYFSETQRNKGNFPGRFSGRQFSNSRSEMNVSTLELGDSALYLCASSEQGYSNTGELFFGEGSRLTVL.

In DNA, the CDR3 is TGTGCCAGCAGAGGCTTCCCTAATGAAAAACTGTTTTTT. Its protein is CASRGFPNEKLFF. The J gene is TRBJ1-4, the V gene TRBV2; D not certain. Deletions cut 6 bases from V and 3 bases from J, with 8 bases between. The CDR3 has 13 residues. Looked up from germline, CDR1 is SNHLY and CDR2 is FYNNEI. Combining the CDR3 with reference TRBV2 and TRBJ1-4 gives the whole variable domain EPEVTQTPSHQVTQMGQEVILRCVPISNHLYFYWYRQILGQKVEFLVSFYNNEISEKSEIFDDQFSVERPDGSNFTLKIRSTKLEDSAMYFCASRGFPNEKLFFGSGTQLSVL.

The chain couples TRBV24-1 to TRBJ2-3; D perhaps matches TRBD1 (6 bases). Trimming removed 7 bases at V and 4 bases at J, with 17 bases between. CDR1 and CDR2 from the germline V gene are KGHDR and SFDVKD. This CDR3 is built from 15 residues. In DNA, the CDR3 is TGTGCCACCAGCCGCGGTGGGGGCGCGCCAGATACGCAGTATTTT. Translation gives CATSRGGGAPDTQYF.

V usage is TRBV13 and J usage is TRBJ1-2; D perhaps matches TRBD1 (5 bases). V was shortened by 1 base and J by 5 bases, with 14 bases between the two germline ends. This CDR3 is built from 15 residues. CDR1 and CDR2 (germline): PRHDT, FYEKMQ (reference sequence). CDR3 residues: CASSLVAMGGYGYTF. CDR3 coding DNA: TGTGCCAGCAGCTTAGTAGCAATGGGGGGGTATGGCTACACCTTC.

The table lists this clone with a count of one. The chain combines TRBV12-3 or TRBV12-4 with TRBJ1-1; TRBD1 might be the D (5 bases). The CDR3 totals 13 residues. V lost 4 bases, J lost 7 bases, and 13 bases lay in between. In nucleotides, the CDR3 is TGTGCCAGCAGTTGGGAGCAGGGAGGTGAAGCTTTCTTT. Its protein product is CASSWEQGGEAFF.

This clone was recorded only once. V usage is TRBV5-1 and J usage is TRBJ2-1; D might be TRBD1 (5 bases). This CDR3 has 14 amino acids. CDR1 is SGHRS, CDR2 YFSETQ, per germline. The ends were cut back, 1 base at V and 10 bases at J, with 15 bases in the middle. The CDR3 DNA sequence: TGCGCCAGCAGCTTGCTCGCAGGGCAGAAGGAGCAGTTCTTC. Protein sequence: CASSLLAGQKEQFF.

The rearrangement uses TRBV7-8 and TRBJ1-5; D possibly corresponds to TRBD1 (6 bases). The CDR3 runs 15 residues. Germline CDR1 SGHVS, CDR2 FQNEAQ. V lost 0 bases to trimming and J lost 4 bases, with 10 bases between them. The CDR3 coding sequence is TGTGCCAGCAGCTTAGCGTTTAGGGGGAATCAGCCCCAGCATTTT. It specifies CASSLAFRGNQPQHF.

The chain uses TRBV30 and TRBJ1-6; D remains ambiguous. Trimming stripped 0 bases from V and 5 bases from J, with 11 bases between. Germline CDR1 reads GTSNPN; CDR2 reads SVGIG (reference sequence). This CDR3 is 15 amino acids long. DNA for the CDR3: TGTGCCTGGAGTGTATGGGGAGGCAATAATTCACCCCTCCACTTT. It is translated as CAWSVWGGNNSPLHF.

J is TRBJ2-7 and V is TRBV10-3; D is possibly TRBD1 (6 bases). The V gene's germline CDR1 is ENHRY and CDR2 SYGVKD. Trimming took 4 bases from V and 7 from J, leaving 14 bases between them. The CDR3 is 13 residues long. CDR3 DNA: TGTGCCATCAGTGGGACAGCTGTGGGTGAGCAGTACTTC. Translating it yields CAISGTAVGEQYF.

The gene calls are TRBV5-6 and TRBJ1-1, with D possibly matching TRBD1 (5 bases). Germline lookup yields CDR1 SGHDT and CDR2 YYEEEE. V was trimmed by 4 bases and J by 11 bases, leaving 15 bases between them. This CDR3 has 12 amino acids. Written as DNA, the CDR3 is TGTGCCAGCAGCGCGGGGGTGGGTAGGGCTTTCTTT. It yields the protein CASSAGVGRAFF.

The gene calls are TRBV6-5 and TRBJ1-2, with TRBD1 as a possible D gene (5 bases). The V and J ends lost 6 bases and 8 bases respectively, with 16 bases between them. This CDR3 is built from 13 residues. Germline V gives CDR1 MNHEY, CDR2 SVGAGI. The CDR3 sequence is CASRNGTPLGYTF. The CDR3 DNA follows: TGTGCCAGCAGAAACGGGACGCCTTTGGGCTACACCTTC.

The J gene is TRBJ2-3, the V gene TRBV9, with TRBD1 matching over 8 bases. This CDR3 has 14 residues. CDR1 SGDLS and CDR2 YYNGEE come from the germline V gene. V lost 7 bases and J lost 0; bases outside the gene matches: 4. The CDR3 loop is CASGRQGSTDTQYF. In nucleotides, the CDR3 is TGTGCCAGCGGACGACAGGGGAGCACAGATACGCAGTATTTT.